This T cell receptor (beta chain) is drawn from a study of blood T cell repertoires in COVID-19. This clone has a single count. Here immunoSEQ multiplex PCR was the method, and the copy in TCRdb shows in-frame clones only, minus some. The data show some 180,000 clones, 87% seen once. Sequenced material: peripheral blood. The source is a man aged 55 to 70 with active or convalescent COVID-19.

CDR3 amino acids: CASSGDSAFGDTQYF. Written as DNA, the CDR3 is TGTGCCAGCAGTGGGGACTCCGCTTTCGGAGATACGCAGTATTTT. This rearrangement joins TRBV2 to TRBJ2-3; D is possibly TRBD2 (6 bases). V dropped 4 bases and J dropped 5 bases, with 16 bases sitting between them. Per germline, CDR1 SNHLY and CDR2 FYNNEI. The CDR3 is 15 amino acids.